This T cell receptor (beta chain) was sequenced in a study of CD8 T cells in ankylosing spondylitis (dated by TCRdb to the late 2010s). Regarding the complete study: The study set out to find disease-linked TCR variants by profiling T cell receptor beta repertoires in ankylosing spondylitis patients and healthy donors. The whole study cohort included 90 to 120 healthy donors and 20 to 30 ankylosing spondylitis patients. Samples of peripheral blood were taken, and for ankylosing spondylitis patients, synovial fluid was collected as well. Points the paper makes about the study in general: Significant enrichment of the disease-linked clones was reported in matched synovial fluid samples from ankylosing spondylitis patients. The disease-linked clones showed a CD8+ phenotype and occurred at relatively low frequencies in peripheral blood. Some motif variants were previously reported in synovial fluid and blood of reactive arthritis patients, suggesting common disease-initiation mechanisms. A TCR beta motif made up of seven or eight highly homologous amino acid variants appeared to be characteristic of blood from ankylosing spondylitis patients.

Notes on this clonotype: Its antigen is still unknown. Qualities for individual bases were not recorded, and no much larger clone is one base off.

Reading the germline V gene (reference sequence) gives CDR1 DFQATT and CDR2 SNEGSKA. V is reduced by 0 bases and J by 1 base, leaving a spacing of 12 bases between them. The CDR3 measures 15 amino acids from cysteine to phenylalanine. CDR3 DNA only is kept here, 45 bases in frame from base 1. The sample was run on an Illumina HiSeq 2500. TCR beta libraries were prepared by quantitative 5'-RACE with molecular barcodes. The published analysis was carried out like this. To identify disease-linked TCR variants, a new computational method was used, one built on a probabilistic model of VDJ rearrangement. TCRdb reprocessed the public reads (quality trimming at Q25 with fastp, clone calling with MiXCR) and kept in-frame beta chains. Rows are combined by CDR3 protein, so each entry shows the most common genes and DNA. These V and J calls originate from TCRdb's pipeline instead of the authors' own analysis. The table for this sample lists 750,000 to 850,000 distinct CDR3 sequences; 10% to 15% of them were counted only once. About 0.49% of the sample belongs to the ten largest clones.

This receptor was identified in a male donor with ankylosing spondylitis. The sequenced sample was blood, either unsorted or a sorted T cell fraction (not recorded which). The sequence links TRBV20-1 to TRBJ1-1, with no confidently assigned D gene. The nucleotides are TGCAGTGCTAGAGACACCCGAGCGGGGAACACTGAAGCTTTCTTT. This codes for CSARDTRAGNTEAFF.